The following is a TCR beta chain sequence with its context. The antigen is unknown. Time point denoted: cycle 4 day 1 (C4D1), after 6 weeks of nivolumab. Relapses following autologous stem cell transplantation were seen in all patients, with brentuximab vedotin exposure varying. This specimen belongs to a study of PD-1 blockade in classical Hodgkin lymphoma. General study points: Complete responders had baseline diversity similar to newly diagnosed patients. With CD4+ cells, TCR diversity rose significantly by C4D1, but not with CD8+ cells. Reported findings placed baseline TCR diversity lower in newly diagnosed patients (compared with healthy donors).

The table came from immunoSEQ multiplex PCR; TCRdb's copy has only in-frame clones and leaves some out. Of fewer than 95,000 clones in the sample, about 83% were seen once. The CDR3 runs 16 residues. J lost 2 bases, V lost 6 bases, and 9 bases had no gene match. Germline V gene lookup returns CDR1 SNHLY and CDR2 FYNNEI. V gene TRBV2 combines with J gene TRBJ2-1; 8 nucleotides agree with TRBD2. The TCR originated in a human donor with classical Hodgkin lymphoma. Source: peripheral blood mononuclear cells (PBMCs), taken before the fourth cycle of nivolumab. CDR3 protein: CASSNSRGLAYNEQFF. The CDR3 region has the DNA TGTGCCAGCAGCAATAGTAGGGGACTAGCCTACAATGAGCAGTTCTTC.